This T cell receptor (beta chain) was obtained from a study of CXCR3-negative and CXCR3-positive naive CD8 T cells. Findings and caveats of the study: TRB CDR3s were more hydrophobic in CXCR3-positive than in CXCR3-negative naive cells.

The TRB cDNA libraries were prepared by 5' RACE with UMI labels. TCRdb reprocessed the 5' RACE reads and keeps a single row for each CDR3 protein, giving no DNA. The sample has over 95,000 distinct CDR3 sequences, and its top ten clones hold approximately 0.4%. Germline CDR1 is SGHTA and CDR2 is FQGNSA. This CDR3 is built from 14 residues. Remarks on this clonotype: Its antigen is not known.

Input material: naive CXCR3+ CD8+ T cells from blood. As for subset: CD45RO-CCR7+CD27+CD95- naive CD8+ T cells expressing CXCR3 (TNR3+). The rearrangement joins TRBV7-2 to TRBJ2-7; the D call from TCRdb, TRBD2, cannot be confirmed without DNA. This clonotype originated in a human donor in good health. Some clones in this sample may be carry-over from other donors' samples. This CDR3 is CASSGGLAVYEQYF.